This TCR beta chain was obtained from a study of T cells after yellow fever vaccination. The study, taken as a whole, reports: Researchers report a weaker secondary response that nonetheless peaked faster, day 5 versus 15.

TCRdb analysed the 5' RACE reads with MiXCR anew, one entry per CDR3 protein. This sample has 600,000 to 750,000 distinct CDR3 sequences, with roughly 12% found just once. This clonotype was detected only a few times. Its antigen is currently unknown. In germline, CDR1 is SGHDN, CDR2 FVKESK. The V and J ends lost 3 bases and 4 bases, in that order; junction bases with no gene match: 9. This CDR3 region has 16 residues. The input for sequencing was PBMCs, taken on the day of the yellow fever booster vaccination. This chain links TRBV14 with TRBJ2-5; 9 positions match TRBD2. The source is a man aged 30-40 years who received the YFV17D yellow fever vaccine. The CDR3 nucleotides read TGTGCCAGCAGCCATGATAGCGGGAGTGTTGTAGAGACCCAGTACTTC. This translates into CASSHDSGSVVETQYF.